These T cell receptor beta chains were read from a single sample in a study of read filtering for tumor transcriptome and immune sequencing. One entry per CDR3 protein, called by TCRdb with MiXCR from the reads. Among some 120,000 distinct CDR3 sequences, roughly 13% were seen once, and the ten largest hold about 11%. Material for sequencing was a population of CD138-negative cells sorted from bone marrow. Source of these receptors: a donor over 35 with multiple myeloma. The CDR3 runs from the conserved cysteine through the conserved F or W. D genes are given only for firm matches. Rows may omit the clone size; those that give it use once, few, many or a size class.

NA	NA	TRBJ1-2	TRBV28	TGTGCCAGCAGTTTAGGTCTGGGGGCTTATGACTACACCTTC	CASSLGLGAYDYTF
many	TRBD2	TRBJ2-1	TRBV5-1	TGCGCCAGCAACGACATAGCGGGGTTCTACAATGAGCAGTTCTTC	CASNDIAGFYNEQFF
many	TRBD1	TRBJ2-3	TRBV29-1	TGCAGCGTTGAAGTGGGACAGGGTACAGATACGCAGTATTTT	CSVEVGQGTDTQYF
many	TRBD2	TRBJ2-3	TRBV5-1	TGCGCCAGCAGGACCCGGGACTATAGCACAGATACGCAGTATTTT	CASRTRDYSTDTQYF
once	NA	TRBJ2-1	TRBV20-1	TGCAGTGCTAGTTTTCGCGTGGACAGCTCCTACAATGAGCAGTTCTTC	CSASFRVDSSYNEQFF
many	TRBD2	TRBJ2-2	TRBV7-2	TGTGCCAGCAGTCAGAGCGGGGGGGCCACCGGGGAGCTGTTTTTT	CASSQSGGATGELFF
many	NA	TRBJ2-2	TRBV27	TGTGCCAGCACCCAAGAAGGGGGACGCGGGGAGCTGTTTTTT	CASTQEGGRGELFF
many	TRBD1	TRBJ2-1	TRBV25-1	TGTGCCAGCGCAGGGGGCGGGTTCAACAATGAGCAGTTCTTC	CASAGGGFNNEQFF
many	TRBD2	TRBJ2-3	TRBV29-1	TGCAGCGCTGAGCGGGAGGGAACAGATACGCAGTATTTT	CSAEREGTDTQYF
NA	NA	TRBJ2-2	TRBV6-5	TGTGCCAGCAGTTACCGGGGCGTTGGGGAATACACCGGGGAGCTGCTTTTT	CASSYRGVGEYTGELLF
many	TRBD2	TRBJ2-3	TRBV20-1	TGCAGTGCTGACTCTAGCGGGAGGGTAAATACGCAGTATTTT	CSADSSGRVNTQYF
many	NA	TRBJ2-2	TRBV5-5	TGTGCCAGCCTCAGAGCCTCGAACACCGGGGAGCTGTTTTTT	CASLRASNTGELFF
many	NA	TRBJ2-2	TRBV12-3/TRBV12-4	TGTGCCATCAGAGCGTACACCGGGGAGCTGTTTTTT	CAIRAYTGELFF
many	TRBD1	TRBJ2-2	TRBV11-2	TGTGCCAGCAGCTTAGCGGGACAGGGGTCCGGGGAGCTGTTTTTT	CASSLAGQGSGELFF
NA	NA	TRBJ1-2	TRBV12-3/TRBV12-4	TGTGCCAGCAGTCCTCGGCGGAGCGGCTACACCTTC	CASSPRRSGYTF
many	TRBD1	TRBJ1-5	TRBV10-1	TGCGCCAGCACAGGGGGCATTCTTCGTAGCAATCAGCCCCAGCATTTT	CASTGGILRSNQPQHF
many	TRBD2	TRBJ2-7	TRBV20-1	TGCAGTGCTAGATATCTAGCGGGGGCCTACGAGCAGTACTTC	CSARYLAGAYEQYF
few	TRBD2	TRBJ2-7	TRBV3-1	TGTGCCAGCACCCCCCTAGCGGGAGGGTACGAGCAGTACTTC	CASTPLAGGYEQYF
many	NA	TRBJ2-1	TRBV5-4	TGTGCCAGCAGCGGGGCGGGGAGCTCCTACAATGAGCAGTTCTTC	CASSGAGSSYNEQFF
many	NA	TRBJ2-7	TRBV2	TGTGCCAGCAACGGGGTTGGTGAGCAGTACTTC	CASNGVGEQYF
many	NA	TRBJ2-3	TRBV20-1	TGCAGTGCAACGGACGGCACAGATACGCAGTATTTT	CSATDGTDTQYF
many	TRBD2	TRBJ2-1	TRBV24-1	TGTGCCACCAGTGATCGGCTAGCGGGAGGAGGCGAGCAGTTCTTC	CATSDRLAGGGEQFF
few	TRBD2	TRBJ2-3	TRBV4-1	TGCGCCAGCAGCCAAGCCCCACCTAGCGGGGGGGGGGATACGCAGTATTTT	CASSQAPPSGGGDTQYF
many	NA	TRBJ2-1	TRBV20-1	TGCAGTGCTAGACGGAGAAATGAGCAGTTCTTC	CSARRRNEQFF
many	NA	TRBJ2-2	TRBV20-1	TGCAGTGCCCCTGGGGCGGTTACCGGGGAGCTGTTTTTT	CSAPGAVTGELFF
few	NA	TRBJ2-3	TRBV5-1	TGCGCCAGCAGCCTGAGACTAGGGGCAGATACGCAGTATTTT	CASSLRLGADTQYF
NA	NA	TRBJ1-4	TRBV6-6	TGTGCCAGCAGTTACTCGGCGGGGAAGAATGAAAAACTGTTTTTT	CASSYSAGKNEKLFF
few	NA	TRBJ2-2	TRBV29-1	TGCAGCGTTGACAGGGGAGTTGGCGGGGAGCTGTCTTTT	CSVDRGVGGELSF
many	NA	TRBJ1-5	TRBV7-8	TGTGCCAGCAGCGCCACAGGGAATCAGCCCCAGCATTTT	CASSATGNQPQHF
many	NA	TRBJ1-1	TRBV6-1	TGTGCCAGCAGTGAAGCGCGTCAGACCATGAACACTGAAGCTTTCTTT	CASSEARQTMNTEAFF
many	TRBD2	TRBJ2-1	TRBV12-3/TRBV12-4	TGTGCCAGCAGTTTGATGCTAGCGGGGGGGCGTGAGCAGTTCTTC	CASSLMLAGGREQFF
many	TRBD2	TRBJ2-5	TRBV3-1	TGTGCCAGCAGCCCGGAGCGGGGGACGGGGAAGACCCAGTACTTC	CASSPERGTGKTQYF
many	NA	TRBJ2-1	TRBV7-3	TGTGCCAGCAGCTTAACAGTAAGAAGCGAGAGCTCCTACAATGAGCAGTTCTTC	CASSLTVRSESSYNEQFF
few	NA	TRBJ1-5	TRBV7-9	TGTGCCAGCAGCGCCGGACATGATCAGCCCCAGCATTTT	CASSAGHDQPQHF
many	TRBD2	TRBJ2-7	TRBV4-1	TGCGCCAGCAGCCTAACCCGAAATAGCGGGAGTGAGTACTTC	CASSLTRNSGSEYF
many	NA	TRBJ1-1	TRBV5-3	TGTGCCAGAAGCTTGGGGGAGGGCCAGGCCACTGAAGCTTTCTTT	CARSLGEGQATEAFF
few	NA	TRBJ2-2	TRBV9	TGTGCCAGCAGCGTATCATCTAGCGCGATCCAGAACACCGGGGAGCTGTCTTTT	CASSVSSSAIQNTGELSF
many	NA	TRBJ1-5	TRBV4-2	TGTGCCAGCAGCCACCACGCCCAGGGGAATCAGCCCCAGCATTTT	CASSHHAQGNQPQHF
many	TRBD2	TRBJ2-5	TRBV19	TGTGCCAGTAGTATGACTAGCGGGGAAGAGACCCAGTACTTC	CASSMTSGEETQYF
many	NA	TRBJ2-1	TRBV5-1	TGCGCCAGCAGCTTGGCCAGGGTAGGTCACAATGAGCAGTTCTTC	CASSLARVGHNEQFF
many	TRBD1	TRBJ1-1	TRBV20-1	TGCAGCGGCCAAGAAGGGGGCGCTGAAGCTTTCTTT	CSGQEGGAEAFF
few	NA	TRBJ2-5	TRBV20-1	TGCAGTGCTAGAGACCCCCTAGCAGAAGAGACCCAGTACTTC	CSARDPLAEETQYF
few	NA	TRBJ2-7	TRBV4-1	TGCGCCAGCAGCCAAGATCCCCAGGGCTACGAGCAGTACTTC	CASSQDPQGYEQYF
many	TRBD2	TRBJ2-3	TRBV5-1	TGCGCCAGCAGCTTGGGGACGACTAGCGGGGGGGCAGATACGCAGTATTTT	CASSLGTTSGGADTQYF
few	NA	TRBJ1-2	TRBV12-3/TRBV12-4	TGTGCCAGCAGTCAGGACACGGAGAGAGGTGATGGCTACACCTTC	CASSQDTERGDGYTF
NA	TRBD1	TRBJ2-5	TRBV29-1	TGCAGCGTCGCAACAGGGGGCTCGGAGACCCGGTACTTC	CSVATGGSETRYF
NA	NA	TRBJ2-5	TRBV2	TGTGCCAGCAGTGAGTGGAGGGTTGAGACCCAGTACTTC	CASSEWRVETQYF
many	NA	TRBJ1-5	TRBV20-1	TGCAGTGCTAGCGGGGGGAATAGCAATCAGTCCCAGCATTTT	CSASGGNSNQSQHF
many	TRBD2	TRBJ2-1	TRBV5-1	TGCGCCAGGATTGATACCGGGACTAGCGGTTACAATGAGCAGTTCTTC	CARIDTGTSGYNEQFF
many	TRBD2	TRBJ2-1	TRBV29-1	TGCAGCGTTGAAGGGGGACTAGCGGGGACCTACAATGAGCAGTTCTTC	CSVEGGLAGTYNEQFF
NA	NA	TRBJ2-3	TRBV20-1	TGCAGTGCTACCAGAGCTGAGTTATCTAACCAAGCTACGCAGTATTTT	CSATRAELSNQATQYF
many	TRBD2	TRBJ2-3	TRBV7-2	TGTGCCAGCAGCTCGACTCCGGGACTAGCGGCAGATACGCAGTATTTT	CASSSTPGLAADTQYF
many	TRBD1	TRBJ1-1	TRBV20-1	TGCAGTGCTAGAGATTTATTTGGGACAACAGGGGGGATGAACACTGAAGCTTTCTTT	CSARDLFGTTGGMNTEAFF
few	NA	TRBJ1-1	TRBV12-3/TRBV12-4	TGTGCCAGCAGGAGGACATTTATGAACACTGAAGCTTTCTTT	CASRRTFMNTEAFF
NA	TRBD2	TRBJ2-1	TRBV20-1	TGCAGTGCTAGTCGACAGGGCACTAGCGGGAATGAGCAGTTCTTC	CSASRQGTSGNEQFF
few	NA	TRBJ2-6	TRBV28	TGTGCCAGCTTGGTACCTGGGGCCAACGTCCTGACTTTC	CASLVPGANVLTF
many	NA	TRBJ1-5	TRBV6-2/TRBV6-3	TGTGCCAGCAGGCCCGTTAGAATTTTGGTGGGGCAGCCCCAGCATTTT	CASRPVRILVGQPQHF
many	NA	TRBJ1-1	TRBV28	TGTGCCAGCAGTTTCGGAAGGGGTTTGAACACTGAAGCTTTCTTT	CASSFGRGLNTEAFF
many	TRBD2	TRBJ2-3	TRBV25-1	TGTGCCAGCAGTGACTCAGGACTAGCGAGCACAGATACGCAGTATTTT	CASSDSGLASTDTQYF